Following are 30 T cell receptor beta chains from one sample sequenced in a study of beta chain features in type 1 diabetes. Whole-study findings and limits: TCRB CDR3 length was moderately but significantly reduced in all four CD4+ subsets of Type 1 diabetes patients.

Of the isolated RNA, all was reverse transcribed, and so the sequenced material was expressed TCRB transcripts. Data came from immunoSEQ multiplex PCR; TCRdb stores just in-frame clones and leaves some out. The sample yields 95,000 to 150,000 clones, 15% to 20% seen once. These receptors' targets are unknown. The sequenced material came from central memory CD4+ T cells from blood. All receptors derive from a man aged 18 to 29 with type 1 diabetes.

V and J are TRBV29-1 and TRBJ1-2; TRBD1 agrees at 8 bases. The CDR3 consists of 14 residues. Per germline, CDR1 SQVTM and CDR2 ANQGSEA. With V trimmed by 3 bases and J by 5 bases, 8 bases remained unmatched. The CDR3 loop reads CSVEDPGTGYGYTF. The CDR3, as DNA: TGCAGCGTTGAGGATCCCGGGACAGGTTATGGCTACACCTTC.

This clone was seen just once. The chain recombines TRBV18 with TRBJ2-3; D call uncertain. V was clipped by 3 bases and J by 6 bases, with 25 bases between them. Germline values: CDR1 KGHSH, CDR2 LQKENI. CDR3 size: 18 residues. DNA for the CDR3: TGTGCCAGCTCACCCGCGCCCCTTCGTGGGCAGCCCCCGGATACGCAGTATTTT. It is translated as CASSPAPLRGQPPDTQYF.

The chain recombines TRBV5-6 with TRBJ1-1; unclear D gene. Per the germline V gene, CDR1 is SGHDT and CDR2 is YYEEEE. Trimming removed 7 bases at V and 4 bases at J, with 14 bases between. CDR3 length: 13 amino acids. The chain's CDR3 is CASGRWVSTEAFF. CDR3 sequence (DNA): TGTGCCAGCGGAAGGTGGGTGAGCACTGAAGCTTTCTTT.

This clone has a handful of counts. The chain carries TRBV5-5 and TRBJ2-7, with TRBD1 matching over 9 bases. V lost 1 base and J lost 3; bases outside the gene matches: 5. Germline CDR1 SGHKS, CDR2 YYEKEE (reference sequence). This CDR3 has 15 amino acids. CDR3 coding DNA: TGTGCCAGCAGCTTGATTAAGGACAGGGGCTACGAGCAGTACTTC. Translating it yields CASSLIKDRGYEQYF.

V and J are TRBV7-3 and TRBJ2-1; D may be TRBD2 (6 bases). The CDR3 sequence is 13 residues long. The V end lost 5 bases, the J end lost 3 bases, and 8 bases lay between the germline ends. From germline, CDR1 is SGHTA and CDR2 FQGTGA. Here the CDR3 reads CASSPTSYNEQFF. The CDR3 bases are TGTGCCAGCAGCCCGACTAGCTACAATGAGCAGTTCTTC.

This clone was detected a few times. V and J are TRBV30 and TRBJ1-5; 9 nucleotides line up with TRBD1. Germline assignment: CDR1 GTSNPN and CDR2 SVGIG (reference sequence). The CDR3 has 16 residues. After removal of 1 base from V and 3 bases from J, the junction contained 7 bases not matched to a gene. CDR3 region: CAWSGMGTGLNQPQHF. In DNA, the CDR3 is TGTGCCTGGAGTGGCATGGGGACAGGGCTCAATCAGCCCCAGCATTTT.

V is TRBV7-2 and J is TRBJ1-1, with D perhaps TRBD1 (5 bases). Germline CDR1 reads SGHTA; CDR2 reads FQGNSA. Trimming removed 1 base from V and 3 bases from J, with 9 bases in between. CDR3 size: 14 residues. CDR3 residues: CASSLGGADTEAFF. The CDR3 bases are TGTGCCAGCAGCTTAGGAGGGGCTGACACTGAAGCTTTCTTT.

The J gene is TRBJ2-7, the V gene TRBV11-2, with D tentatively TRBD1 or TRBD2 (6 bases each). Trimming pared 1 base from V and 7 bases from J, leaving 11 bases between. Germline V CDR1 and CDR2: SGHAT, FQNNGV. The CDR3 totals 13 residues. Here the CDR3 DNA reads TGTGCCAGCAGCTTAGGAGGGGGGATGGAGCAGTACTTC. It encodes CASSLGGGMEQYF.

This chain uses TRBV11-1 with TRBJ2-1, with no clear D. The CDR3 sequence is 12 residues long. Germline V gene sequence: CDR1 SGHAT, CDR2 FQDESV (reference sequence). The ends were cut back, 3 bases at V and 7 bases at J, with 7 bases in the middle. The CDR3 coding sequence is TGTGCCAGCAGCTTCGCTGGGAATGAGCAGTTCTTC. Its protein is CASSFAGNEQFF.

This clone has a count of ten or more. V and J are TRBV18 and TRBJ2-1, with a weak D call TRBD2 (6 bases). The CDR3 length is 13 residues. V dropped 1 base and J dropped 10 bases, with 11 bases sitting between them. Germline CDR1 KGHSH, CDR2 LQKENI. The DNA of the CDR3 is TGTGCCAGCTCACCACAACCACGGGGGGAGCAGTTCTTC. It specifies CASSPQPRGEQFF.

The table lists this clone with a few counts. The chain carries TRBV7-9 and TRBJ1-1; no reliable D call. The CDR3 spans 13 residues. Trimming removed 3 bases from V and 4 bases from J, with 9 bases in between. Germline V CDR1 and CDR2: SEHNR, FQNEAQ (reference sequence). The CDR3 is CASSFGALTEAFF. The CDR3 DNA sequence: TGTGCCAGCAGCTTTGGAGCTCTCACTGAAGCTTTCTTT.

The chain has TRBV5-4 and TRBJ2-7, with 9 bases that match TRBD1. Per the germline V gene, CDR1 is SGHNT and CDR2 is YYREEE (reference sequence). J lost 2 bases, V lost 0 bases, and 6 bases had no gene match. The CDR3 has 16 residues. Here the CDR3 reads CASSLAITGGPYEQYF. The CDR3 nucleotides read TGTGCCAGCAGCTTGGCCATCACAGGGGGCCCCTACGAGCAGTACTTC.

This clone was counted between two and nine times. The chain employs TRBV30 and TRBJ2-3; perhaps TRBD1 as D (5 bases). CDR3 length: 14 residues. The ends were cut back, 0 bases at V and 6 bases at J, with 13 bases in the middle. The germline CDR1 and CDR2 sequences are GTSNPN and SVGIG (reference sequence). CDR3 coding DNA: TGTGCCTGGAGTGTAGTTGGGGCCAAGGATACGCAGTATTTT. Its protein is CAWSVVGAKDTQYF.

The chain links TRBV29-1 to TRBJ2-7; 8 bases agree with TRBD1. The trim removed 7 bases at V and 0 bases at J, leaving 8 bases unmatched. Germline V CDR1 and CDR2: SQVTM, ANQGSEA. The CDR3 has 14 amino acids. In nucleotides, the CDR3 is TGCAGCGCGACAGGGGACCTAAGCTCCTACGAGCAGTACTTC. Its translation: CSATGDLSSYEQYF.

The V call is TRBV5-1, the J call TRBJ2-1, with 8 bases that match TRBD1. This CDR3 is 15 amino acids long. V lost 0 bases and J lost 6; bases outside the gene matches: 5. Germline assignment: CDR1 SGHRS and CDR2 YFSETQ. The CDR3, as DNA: TGCGCCAGCAGCTTGGGGACAGGGACCTCCAATGAGCAGTTCTTC. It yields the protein CASSLGTGTSNEQFF.

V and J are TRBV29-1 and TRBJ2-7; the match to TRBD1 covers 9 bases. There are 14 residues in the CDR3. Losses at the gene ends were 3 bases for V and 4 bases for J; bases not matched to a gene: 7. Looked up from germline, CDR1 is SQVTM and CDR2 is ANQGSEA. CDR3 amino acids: CSVDLGTGSYEQYF. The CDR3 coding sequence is TGCAGCGTTGATTTAGGGACAGGGTCGTACGAGCAGTACTTC.

The CDR3 nucleotides are TGCGCCAGCAGCCCGGGACCTCCCGACGAGCAGTACTTC. This translates into CASSPGPPDEQYF. The J gene is TRBJ2-7, the V gene TRBV5-1, with D perhaps given as TRBD1 or TRBD2 (5 bases each). CDR1 is SGHRS and CDR2 is YFSETQ in the germline V gene. V was cut by 4 bases and J by 5 bases, with 13 bases left in between. The CDR3 totals 13 residues.

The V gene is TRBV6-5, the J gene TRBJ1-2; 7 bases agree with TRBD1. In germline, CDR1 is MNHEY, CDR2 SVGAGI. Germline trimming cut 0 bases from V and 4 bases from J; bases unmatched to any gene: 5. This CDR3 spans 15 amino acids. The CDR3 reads CASSYSRDSPYGYTF. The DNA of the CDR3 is TGTGCCAGCAGTTACTCGAGGGACAGCCCCTATGGCTACACCTTC.

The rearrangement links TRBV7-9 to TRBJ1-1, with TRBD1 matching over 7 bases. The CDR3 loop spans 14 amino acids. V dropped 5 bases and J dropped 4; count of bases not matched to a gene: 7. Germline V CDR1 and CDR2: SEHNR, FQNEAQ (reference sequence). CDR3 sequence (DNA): TGTGCCAGCAGCCCTGACAGGGCGGGCACTGAAGCTTTCTTT. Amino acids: CASSPDRAGTEAFF.

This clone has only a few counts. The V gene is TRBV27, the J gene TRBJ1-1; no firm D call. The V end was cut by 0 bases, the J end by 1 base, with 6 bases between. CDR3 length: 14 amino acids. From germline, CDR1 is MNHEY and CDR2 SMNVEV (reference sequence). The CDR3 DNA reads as TGTGCCAGCAGTTTATCCAGAGGGAACACTGAAGCTTTCTTT. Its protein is CASSLSRGNTEAFF.

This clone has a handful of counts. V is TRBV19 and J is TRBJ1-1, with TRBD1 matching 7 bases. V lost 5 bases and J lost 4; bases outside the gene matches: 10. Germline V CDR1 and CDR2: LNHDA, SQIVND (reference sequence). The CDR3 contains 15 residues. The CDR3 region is CASSPADRAVTEAFF. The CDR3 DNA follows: TGTGCCAGTAGTCCAGCAGACAGGGCGGTCACTGAAGCTTTCTTT.

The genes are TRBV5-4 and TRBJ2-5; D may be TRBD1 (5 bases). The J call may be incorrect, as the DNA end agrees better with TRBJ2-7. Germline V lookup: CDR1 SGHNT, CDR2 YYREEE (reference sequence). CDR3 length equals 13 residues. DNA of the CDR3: TGTGCCAGCGGGCTAACAGGCTCCTACGAGCAGTACTTC. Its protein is CASGLTGSYEQYF.

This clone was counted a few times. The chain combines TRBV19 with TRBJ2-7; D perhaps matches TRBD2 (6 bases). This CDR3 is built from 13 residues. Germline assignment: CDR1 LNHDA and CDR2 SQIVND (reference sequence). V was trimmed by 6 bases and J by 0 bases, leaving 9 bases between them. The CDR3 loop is CASSGSGSYEQYF. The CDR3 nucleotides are TGTGCCAGTAGCGGGAGTGGCTCCTACGAGCAGTACTTC.

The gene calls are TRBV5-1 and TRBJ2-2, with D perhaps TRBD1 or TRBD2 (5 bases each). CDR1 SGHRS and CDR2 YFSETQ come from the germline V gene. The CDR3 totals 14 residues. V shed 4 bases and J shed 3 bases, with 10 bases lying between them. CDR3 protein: CASSKGRDTGELFF. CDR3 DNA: TGCGCCAGCAGCAAGGGACGGGACACCGGGGAGCTGTTTTTT.

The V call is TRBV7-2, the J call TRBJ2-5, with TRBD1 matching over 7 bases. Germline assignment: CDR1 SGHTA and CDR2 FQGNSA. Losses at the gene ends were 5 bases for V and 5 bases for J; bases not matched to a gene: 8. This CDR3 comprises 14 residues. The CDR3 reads CASSQGRGKETQYF. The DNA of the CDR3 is TGTGCCAGCAGCCAAGGCAGGGGGAAGGAGACCCAGTACTTC.

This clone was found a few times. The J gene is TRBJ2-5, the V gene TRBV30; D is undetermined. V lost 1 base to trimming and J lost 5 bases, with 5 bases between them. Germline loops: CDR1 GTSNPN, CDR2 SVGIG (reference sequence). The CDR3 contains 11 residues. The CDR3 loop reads CAWSDSETQYF. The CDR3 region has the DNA TGTGCCTGGAGTGATTCGGAGACCCAGTACTTC.

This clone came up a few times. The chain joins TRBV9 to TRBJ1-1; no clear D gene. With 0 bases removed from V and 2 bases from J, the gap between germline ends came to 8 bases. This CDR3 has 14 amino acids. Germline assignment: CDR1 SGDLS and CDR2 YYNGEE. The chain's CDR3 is CASSVAARNTEAFF. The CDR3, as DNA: TGTGCCAGCAGCGTAGCGGCCAGAAACACTGAAGCTTTCTTT.

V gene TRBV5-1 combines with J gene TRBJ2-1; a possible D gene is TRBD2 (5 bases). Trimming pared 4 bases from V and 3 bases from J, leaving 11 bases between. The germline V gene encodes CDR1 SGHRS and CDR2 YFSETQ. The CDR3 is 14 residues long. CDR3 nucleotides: TGCGCCAGCAGCGTGGACTCCGGCTACAATGAGCAGTTCTTC. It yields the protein CASSVDSGYNEQFF.

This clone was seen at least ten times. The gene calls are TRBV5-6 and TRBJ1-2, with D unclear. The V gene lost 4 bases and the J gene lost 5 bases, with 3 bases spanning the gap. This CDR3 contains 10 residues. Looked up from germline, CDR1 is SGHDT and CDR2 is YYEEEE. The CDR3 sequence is CASSGYGYTF. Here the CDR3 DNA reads TGTGCCAGCAGCGGGTATGGCTACACCTTC.

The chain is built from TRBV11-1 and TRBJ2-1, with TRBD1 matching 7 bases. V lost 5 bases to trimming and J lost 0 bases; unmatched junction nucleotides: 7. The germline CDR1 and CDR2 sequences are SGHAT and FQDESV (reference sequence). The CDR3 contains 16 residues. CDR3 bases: TGTGCCAGCAGCCTACAGGGGACCCGCTCCTACAATGAGCAGTTCTTC. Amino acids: CASSLQGTRSYNEQFF.